This T cell receptor beta chain originates from a study of T cell repertoires in cytomegalovirus infection. Study-wide background: Shared public TCR beta signatures pointed to both CMV infection and a matching HLA type.

MiXCR, run by TCRdb on the reads, gives a single entry per CDR3 protein. The top ten clones hold 59% of a sample with about 74,000 distinct CDR3 sequences, under 30% of them seen once. Trimming took 3 bases from V and 5 from J; bases not matched to a gene: 4. The CDR3 has 14 residues. In germline, CDR1 is LNHDA, CDR2 SQIVND (reference sequence). In its sample, this clonotype was seen a few times. Its antigen remains unknown. The clonotype was recovered from a human donor in good health (CMV status not recorded). Some clones in this sample may be carry-over from other donors' samples. The V gene is TRBV19, the J gene TRBJ2-4; 7 bases agree with TRBD1. The sequencing here drew on CD8+ T cells from cultured PBMCs, taken from culture after CMV antigen stimulation. CDR3 residues: CASSIRDSQNIQYF. The CDR3 DNA is TGTGCCAGTAGTATCCGGGACAGCCAAAACATTCAGTACTTC.